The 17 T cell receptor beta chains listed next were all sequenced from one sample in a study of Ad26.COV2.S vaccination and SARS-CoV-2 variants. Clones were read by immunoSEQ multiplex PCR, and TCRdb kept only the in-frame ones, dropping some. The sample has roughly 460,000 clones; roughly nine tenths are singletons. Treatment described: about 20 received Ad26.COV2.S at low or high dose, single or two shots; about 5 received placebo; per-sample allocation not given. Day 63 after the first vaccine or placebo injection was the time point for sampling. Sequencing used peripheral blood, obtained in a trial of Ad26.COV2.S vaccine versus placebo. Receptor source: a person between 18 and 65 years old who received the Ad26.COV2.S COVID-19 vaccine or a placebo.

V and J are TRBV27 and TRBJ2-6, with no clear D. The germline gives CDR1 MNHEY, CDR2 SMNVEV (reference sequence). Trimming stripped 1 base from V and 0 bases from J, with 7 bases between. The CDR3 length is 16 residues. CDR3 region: CASSLLGLSGANVLTF. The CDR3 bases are TGTGCCAGCAGTTTATTGGGTCTCTCTGGGGCCAACGTCCTGACTTTC.

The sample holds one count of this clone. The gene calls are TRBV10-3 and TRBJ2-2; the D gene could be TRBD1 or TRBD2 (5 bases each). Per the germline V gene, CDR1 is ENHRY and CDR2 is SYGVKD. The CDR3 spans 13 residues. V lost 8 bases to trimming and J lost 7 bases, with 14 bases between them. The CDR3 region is CAIGTLYGGELFF. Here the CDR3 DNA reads TGTGCCATCGGGACCCTATACGGCGGGGAGCTGTTTTTT.

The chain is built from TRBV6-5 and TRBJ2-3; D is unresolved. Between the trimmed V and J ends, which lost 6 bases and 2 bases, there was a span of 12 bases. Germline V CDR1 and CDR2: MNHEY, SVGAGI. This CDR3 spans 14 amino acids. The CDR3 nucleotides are TGTGCCAGCAGGGCGGTTCCTTCCACAGATACGCAGTATTTT. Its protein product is CASRAVPSTDTQYF.

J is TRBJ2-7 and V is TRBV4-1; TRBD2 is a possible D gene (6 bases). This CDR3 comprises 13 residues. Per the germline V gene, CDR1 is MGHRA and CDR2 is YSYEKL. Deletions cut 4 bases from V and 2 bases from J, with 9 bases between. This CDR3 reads CASSRGLTYEQYF. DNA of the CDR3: TGCGCCAGCAGCCGGGGACTTACCTACGAGCAGTACTTC.

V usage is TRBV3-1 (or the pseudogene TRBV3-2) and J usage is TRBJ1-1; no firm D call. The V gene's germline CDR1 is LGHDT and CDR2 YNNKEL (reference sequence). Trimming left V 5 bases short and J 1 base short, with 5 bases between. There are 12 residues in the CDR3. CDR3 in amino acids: CASSVQNTEAFF. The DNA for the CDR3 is TGTGCCAGCAGCGTACAGAACACTGAAGCTTTCTTT.

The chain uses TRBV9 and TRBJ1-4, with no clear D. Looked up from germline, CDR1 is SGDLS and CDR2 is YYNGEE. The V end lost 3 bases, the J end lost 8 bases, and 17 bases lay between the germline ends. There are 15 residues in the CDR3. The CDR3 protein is CASSGSSFPGEKLFF. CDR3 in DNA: TGTGCCAGCAGCGGAAGCTCATTTCCTGGGGAAAAACTGTTTTTT.

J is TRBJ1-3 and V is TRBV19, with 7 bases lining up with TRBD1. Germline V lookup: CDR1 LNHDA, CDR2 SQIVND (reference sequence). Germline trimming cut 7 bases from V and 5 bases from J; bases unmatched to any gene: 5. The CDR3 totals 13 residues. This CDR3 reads CASTGTARNTIYF. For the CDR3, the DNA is TGTGCCAGTACCGGGACAGCTAGAAACACCATATATTTT.

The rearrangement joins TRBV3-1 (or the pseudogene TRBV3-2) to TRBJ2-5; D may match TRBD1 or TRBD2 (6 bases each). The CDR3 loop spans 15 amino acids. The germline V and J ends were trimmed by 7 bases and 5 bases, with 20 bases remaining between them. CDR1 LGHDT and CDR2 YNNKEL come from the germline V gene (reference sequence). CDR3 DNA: TGTGCCAGCACGCCCCGGGGGCGAAGGGGGGAGACCCAGTACTTC. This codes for CASTPRGRRGETQYF.

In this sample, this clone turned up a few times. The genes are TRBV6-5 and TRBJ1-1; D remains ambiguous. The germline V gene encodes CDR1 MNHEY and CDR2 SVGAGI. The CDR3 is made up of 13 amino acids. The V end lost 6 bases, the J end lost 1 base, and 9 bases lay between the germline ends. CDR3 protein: CASSSRRNTEAFF. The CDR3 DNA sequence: TGTGCCAGCAGCTCAAGGAGGAACACTGAAGCTTTCTTT.

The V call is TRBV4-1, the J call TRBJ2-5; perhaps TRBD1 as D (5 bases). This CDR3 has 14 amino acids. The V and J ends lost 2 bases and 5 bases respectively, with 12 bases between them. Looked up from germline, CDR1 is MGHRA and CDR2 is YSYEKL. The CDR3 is CASSQQTALETQYF. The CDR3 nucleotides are TGCGCCAGCAGCCAACAGACAGCGCTGGAGACCCAGTACTTC.

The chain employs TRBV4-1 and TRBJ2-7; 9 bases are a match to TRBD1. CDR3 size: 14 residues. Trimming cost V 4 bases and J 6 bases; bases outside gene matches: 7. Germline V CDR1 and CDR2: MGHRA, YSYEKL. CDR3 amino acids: CASSPPGQGPEQYF. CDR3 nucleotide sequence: TGCGCCAGCAGCCCACCGGGACAGGGTCCCGAGCAGTACTTC.

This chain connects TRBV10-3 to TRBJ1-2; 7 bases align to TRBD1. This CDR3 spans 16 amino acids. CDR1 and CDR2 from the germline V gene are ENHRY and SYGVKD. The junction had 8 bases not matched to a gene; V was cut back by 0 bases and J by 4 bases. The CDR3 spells CAISESTGDLGYGYTF. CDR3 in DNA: TGTGCCATCAGTGAGTCCACAGGGGATCTGGGCTATGGCTACACCTTC.

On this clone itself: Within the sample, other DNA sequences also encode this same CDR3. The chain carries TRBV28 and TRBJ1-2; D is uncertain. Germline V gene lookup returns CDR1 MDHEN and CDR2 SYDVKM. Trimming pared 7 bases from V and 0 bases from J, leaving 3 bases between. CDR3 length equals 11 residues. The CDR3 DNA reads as TGTGCCAGCAAGGCTAACTATGGCTACACCTTC. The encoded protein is CASKANYGYTF.

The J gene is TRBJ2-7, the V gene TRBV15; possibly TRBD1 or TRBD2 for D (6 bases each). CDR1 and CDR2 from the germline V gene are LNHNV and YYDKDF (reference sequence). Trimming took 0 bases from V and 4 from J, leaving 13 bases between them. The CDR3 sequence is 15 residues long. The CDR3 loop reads CATSRDLGGPYEQYF. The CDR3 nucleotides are TGTGCCACCAGCAGAGATCTAGGGGGGCCATACGAGCAGTACTTC.

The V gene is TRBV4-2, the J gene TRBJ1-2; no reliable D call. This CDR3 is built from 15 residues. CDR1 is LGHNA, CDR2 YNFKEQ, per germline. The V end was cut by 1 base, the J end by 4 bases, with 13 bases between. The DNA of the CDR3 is TGTGCCAGCAGCCAAGGGAGTCGGAGGGCCTATGGCTACACCTTC. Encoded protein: CASSQGSRRAYGYTF.

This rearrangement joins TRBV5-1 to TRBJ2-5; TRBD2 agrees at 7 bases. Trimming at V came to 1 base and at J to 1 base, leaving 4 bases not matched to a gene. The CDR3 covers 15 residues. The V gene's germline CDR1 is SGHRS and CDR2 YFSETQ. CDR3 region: CASSLRGDGQETQYF. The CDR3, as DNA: TGCGCCAGCAGCTTGCGGGGGGATGGCCAAGAGACCCAGTACTTC.

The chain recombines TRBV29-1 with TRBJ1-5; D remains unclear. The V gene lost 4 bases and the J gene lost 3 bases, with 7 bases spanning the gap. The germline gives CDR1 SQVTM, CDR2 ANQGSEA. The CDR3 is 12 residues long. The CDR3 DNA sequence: TGCAGCGTTGGCGTAGACAATCAGCCCCAGCATTTT. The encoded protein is CSVGVDNQPQHF.